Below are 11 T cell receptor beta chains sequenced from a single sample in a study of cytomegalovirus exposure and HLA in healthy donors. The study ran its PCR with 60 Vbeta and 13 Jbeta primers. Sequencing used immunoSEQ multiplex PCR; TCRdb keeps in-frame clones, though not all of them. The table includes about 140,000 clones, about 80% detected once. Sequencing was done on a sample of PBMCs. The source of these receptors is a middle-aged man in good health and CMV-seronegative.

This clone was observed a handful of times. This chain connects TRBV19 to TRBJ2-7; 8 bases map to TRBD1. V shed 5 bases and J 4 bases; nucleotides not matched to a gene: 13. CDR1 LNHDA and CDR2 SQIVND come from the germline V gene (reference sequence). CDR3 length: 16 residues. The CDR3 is CASSPRRTGNPYEQYF. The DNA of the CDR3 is TGTGCCAGTAGTCCGCGGAGGACAGGGAACCCATACGAGCAGTACTTC.

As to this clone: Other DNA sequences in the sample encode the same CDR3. CDR3: CASSEMGFAGGGETQYF. DNA of the CDR3: TGTGCCAGCAGTGAAATGGGTTTCGCGGGAGGGGGAGAGACCCAGTACTTC. The chain couples TRBV2 to TRBJ2-5; 9 bases match TRBD2. CDR3 length: 17 residues. The V gene end was trimmed by 2 bases and the J gene end by 4 bases; junction bases not matched to a gene: 11. In germline, CDR1 is SNHLY, CDR2 FYNNEI.

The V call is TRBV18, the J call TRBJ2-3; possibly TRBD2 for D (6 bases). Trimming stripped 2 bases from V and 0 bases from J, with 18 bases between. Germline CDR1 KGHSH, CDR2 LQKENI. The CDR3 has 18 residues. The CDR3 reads CASSPLGRGVPSTDTQYF. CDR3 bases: TGTGCCAGCTCACCATTGGGGCGGGGCGTCCCTAGCACAGATACGCAGTATTTT.

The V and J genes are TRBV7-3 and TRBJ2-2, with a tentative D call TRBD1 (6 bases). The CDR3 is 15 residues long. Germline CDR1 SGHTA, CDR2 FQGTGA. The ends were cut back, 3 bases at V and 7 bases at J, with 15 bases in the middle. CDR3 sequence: CASSFAPGQNGELFF. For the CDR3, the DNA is TGTGCCAGCAGCTTTGCACCCGGACAGAACGGGGAGCTGTTTTTT.

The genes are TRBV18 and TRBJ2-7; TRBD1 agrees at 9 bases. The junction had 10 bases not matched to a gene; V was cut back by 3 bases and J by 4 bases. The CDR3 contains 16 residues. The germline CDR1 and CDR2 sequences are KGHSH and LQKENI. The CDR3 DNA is TGTGCCAGCTCACCTTTCCCCGGGACAGGGCAGTACGAGCAGTACTTC. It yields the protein CASSPFPGTGQYEQYF.

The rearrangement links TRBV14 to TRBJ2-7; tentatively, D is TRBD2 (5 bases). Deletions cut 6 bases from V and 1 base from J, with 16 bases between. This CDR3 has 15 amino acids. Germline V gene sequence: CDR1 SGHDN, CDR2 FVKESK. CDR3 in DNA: TGTGCCAGCAGACCGTGGCGGGCCCCTTCCTACGAGCAGTACTTC. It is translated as CASRPWRAPSYEQYF.

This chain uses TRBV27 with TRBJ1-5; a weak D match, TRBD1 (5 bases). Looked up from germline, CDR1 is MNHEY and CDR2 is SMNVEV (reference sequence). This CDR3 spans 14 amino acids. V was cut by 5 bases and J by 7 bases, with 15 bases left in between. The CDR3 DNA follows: TGTGCCAGCAGTGACAGACTCAACAACCAGCCCCAGCATTTT. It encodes CASSDRLNNQPQHF.

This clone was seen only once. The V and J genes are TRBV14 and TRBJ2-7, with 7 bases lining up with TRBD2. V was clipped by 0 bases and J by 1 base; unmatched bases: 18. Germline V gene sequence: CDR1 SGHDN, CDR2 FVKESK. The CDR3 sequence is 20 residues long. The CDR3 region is CASSQERADWASGFSYEQYF. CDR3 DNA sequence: TGTGCCAGCAGCCAAGAGCGTGCCGATTGGGCTAGCGGATTTTCCTACGAGCAGTACTTC.

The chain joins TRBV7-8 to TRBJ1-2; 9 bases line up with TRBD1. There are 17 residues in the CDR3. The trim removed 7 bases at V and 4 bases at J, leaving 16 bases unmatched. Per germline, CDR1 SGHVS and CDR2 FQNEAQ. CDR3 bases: TGTGCCAGCACCCCCGGGACAGGGTCCCCAATAGGCTATGGCTACACCTTC. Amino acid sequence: CASTPGTGSPIGYGYTF.

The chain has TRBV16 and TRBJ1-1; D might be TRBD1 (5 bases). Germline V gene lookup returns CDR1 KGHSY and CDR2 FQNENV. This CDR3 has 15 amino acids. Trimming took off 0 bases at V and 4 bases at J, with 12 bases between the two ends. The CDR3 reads CASSQSSQGSTEAFF. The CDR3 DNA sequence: TGTGCCAGCAGCCAATCTTCGCAGGGAAGCACTGAAGCTTTCTTT.

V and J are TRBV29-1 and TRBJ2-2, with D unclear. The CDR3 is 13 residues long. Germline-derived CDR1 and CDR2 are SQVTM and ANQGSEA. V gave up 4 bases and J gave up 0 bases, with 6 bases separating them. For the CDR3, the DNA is TGCAGCGTTGTGACACCGAACACCGGGGAGCTGTTTTTT. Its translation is CSVVTPNTGELFF.